This TCR beta chain was sequenced for a study of blood T cell repertoires in COVID-19. Background on the study: Samples of COVID-19 (acute and convalescent) were obtained from the United States, Italy and Spain.

Only in-frame clones appear in the TCRdb table, and some are missing; sequencing was by immunoSEQ multiplex PCR. The sample records roughly 120,000 clones, 80% to 90% being singletons. This receptor was identified in a human donor in a cohort sampled during active COVID-19. Specimen: peripheral blood.

In DNA, the CDR3 is TGTGCCAGTAGTATCCATCAGGGTGGGGACACTGAAGCTTTCTTT. Translated: CASSIHQGGDTEAFF. The V call is TRBV19, the J call TRBJ1-1, with a tentative D call TRBD1 (5 bases). The V gene's germline CDR1 is LNHDA and CDR2 SQIVND (reference sequence). This CDR3 spans 15 amino acids. The V end lost 3 bases, the J end lost 3 bases, and 14 bases lay between the germline ends. The whole variable domain, filled in from reference TRBV19 and TRBJ1-1, reads DGGITQSPKYLFRKEGQNVTLSCEQNLNHDAMYWYRQDPGQGLRLIYYSQIVNDFQKGDIAEGYSVSREKKESFPLTVTSAQKNPTAFYLCASSIHQGGDTEAFFGQGTRLTVV.